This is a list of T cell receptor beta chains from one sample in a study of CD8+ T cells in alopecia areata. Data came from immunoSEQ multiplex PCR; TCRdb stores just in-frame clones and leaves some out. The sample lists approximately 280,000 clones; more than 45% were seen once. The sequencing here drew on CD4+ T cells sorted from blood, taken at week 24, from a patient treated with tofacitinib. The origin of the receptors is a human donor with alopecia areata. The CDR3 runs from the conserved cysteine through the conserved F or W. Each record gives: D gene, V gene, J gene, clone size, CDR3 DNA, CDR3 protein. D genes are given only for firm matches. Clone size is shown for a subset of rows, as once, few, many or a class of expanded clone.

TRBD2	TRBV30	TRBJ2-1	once	TGTGCCTGGAGTCGAAGCGGGGGGGGCGAGCAGTTCTTC	CAWSRSGGGEQFF
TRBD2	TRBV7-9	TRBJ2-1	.	TGTGCCAGCAGCCCCGGGACTAGCGGGGAGGATGAGCAGTTCTTC	CASSPGTSGEDEQFF
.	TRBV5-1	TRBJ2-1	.	TGCGCCAGCTCGAGGGGGGCCAATAATGAGCAGTTCTTC	CASSRGANNEQFF
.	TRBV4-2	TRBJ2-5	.	TGTGCCAGCAGCCAACCGGGTGGGGAGACCCAGTACTTC	CASSQPGGETQYF
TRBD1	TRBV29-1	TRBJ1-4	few	TGCAGCGCTCGGGTTACCGGGACAGCTTATGAAAAACTGTTTTTT	CSARVTGTAYEKLFF
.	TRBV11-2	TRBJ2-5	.	TGTGCCAGCAGCTTAGGGTTTTCGGGCCAAGAGACCCAGTACTTC	CASSLGFSGQETQYF
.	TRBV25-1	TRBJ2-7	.	TGTGCCAGCAGTCCGGCGGGGACCCGGGGCCCCTACGAGCAGTACTTC	CASSPAGTRGPYEQYF
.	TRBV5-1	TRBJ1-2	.	TGCGCCAGCAGCTTGGCTGGGGAGGATGGCTACACCTTC	CASSLAGEDGYTF
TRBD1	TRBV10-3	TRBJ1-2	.	TGTGCCATCAGTGATCGACAGGGTCGTGGCTACACCTTC	CAISDRQGRGYTF
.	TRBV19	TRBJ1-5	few	TGTGCCAGTAGTATCGACCCTTATAGCAATCAGCCCCAGCATTTT	CASSIDPYSNQPQHF
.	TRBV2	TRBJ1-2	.	TGTGCCAGCACGTCCCTGCTAGGGGACGGCTACACCTTC	CASTSLLGDGYTF
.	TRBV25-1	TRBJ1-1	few	TGTGCCAGCTCCGGGACGCTCCCCCTCGAAGCTTTCTTT	CASSGTLPLEAFF
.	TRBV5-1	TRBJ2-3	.	TGCGCCAGCAGCTTGGAACAGGCTAGCACAGATACGCAGTATTTT	CASSLEQASTDTQYF
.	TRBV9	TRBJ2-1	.	TGTGCCAGCAGCGTAGTAGGCAGGGGAGGGAATGAGCAGTTCTTC	CASSVVGRGGNEQFF
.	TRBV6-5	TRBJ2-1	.	TGTGCCAGCAGTTTGGACACGTACAATGAGCAGTTCTTC	CASSLDTYNEQFF
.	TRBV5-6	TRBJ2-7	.	TGTGCCAGCAGCTTTGGTGAGGACGAGCAGTACTTC	CASSFGEDEQYF
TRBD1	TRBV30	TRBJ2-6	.	TGTGCCTGGAGCGGACAGGGGCTCGACTCTGGGGCCAACGTCCTGACTTTC	CAWSGQGLDSGANVLTF
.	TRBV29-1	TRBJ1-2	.	TGCAGCGCCCTAACAGGGCCAAACTATGGCTACACCTTC	CSALTGPNYGYTF
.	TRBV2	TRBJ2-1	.	TGTGCCAGCGGTCAGGACTGGAGCTCCTACAATGAGCAGTTCTTC	CASGQDWSSYNEQFF
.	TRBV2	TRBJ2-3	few	TGTGCCAGCAGTGAAGCGCGGGCGGGGAGTGCAGATACGCAGTATTTT	CASSEARAGSADTQYF
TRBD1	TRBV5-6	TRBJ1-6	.	TGTGCCAGCAGCCGGGGACAGGGGTATAATTCACCCCTCCACTTT	CASSRGQGYNSPLHF
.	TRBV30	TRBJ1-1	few	TGTGCCTGGAGTGGCCGGACCTGGATGACTGAAGCTTTCTTT	CAWSGRTWMTEAFF
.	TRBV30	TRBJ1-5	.	TGTGCCTGTTCTGGGGATAGCAATCAGCCCCAGCATTTT	CACSGDSNQPQHF
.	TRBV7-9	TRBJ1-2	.	TGTGCCAGCAGCTTACAAGGGATCTACACCTTC	CASSLQGIYTF
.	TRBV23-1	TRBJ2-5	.	TGCGCCAGCACCCAAGGGGGGAATGAGACCCAGTACTTC	CASTQGGNETQYF
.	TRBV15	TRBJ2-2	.	TGTGCCACCAGCAGAGAAAGCAGGGCGAACACCGGGGAGCTGTTTTTT	CATSRESRANTGELFF
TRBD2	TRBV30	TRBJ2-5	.	TGTGCCTGGACTAGCGGACTCGACGGGGAGACCCAGTACTTC	CAWTSGLDGETQYF
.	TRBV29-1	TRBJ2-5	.	TGCAGCGTTGACGGCTGGGCGGAGACCCAGTACTTC	CSVDGWAETQYF
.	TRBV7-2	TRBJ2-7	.	TGTGCCAGCAGCTTAAGCAGGGAATACGAGCAGTACTTC	CASSLSREYEQYF
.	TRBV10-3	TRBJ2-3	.	TGTGCCATCAGTGAGTCATCGGAGGGCACAGATACGCAGTATTTT	CAISESSEGTDTQYF
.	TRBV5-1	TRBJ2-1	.	TGCGCCAGCAGCTTGGAAGCCTACACCTACAATGAGCAGTTCTTC	CASSLEAYTYNEQFF
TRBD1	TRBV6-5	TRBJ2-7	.	TGTGCCATCAGGGCGGGACAGGGGGCTGTAGAGCAGTACTTC	CAIRAGQGAVEQYF
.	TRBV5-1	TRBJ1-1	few	TGCGCCAGCAGCTTGGTGACCGTCGGAACTGAAGCTTTCTTT	CASSLVTVGTEAFF
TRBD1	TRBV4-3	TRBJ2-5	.	TGCGCCAGCAGCCAAATTCAGGGGACAGGGGGCACGGAGACCCAGTACTTC	CASSQIQGTGGTETQYF
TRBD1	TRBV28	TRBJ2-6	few	TGTGCCAGCAGCTTAAGGACAGGGGGGTCTGGGGCCAACGTCCTGACTTTC	CASSLRTGGSGANVLTF
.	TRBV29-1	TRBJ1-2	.	TGCAGCGTTGAAAGACGGTATGGCTACACCTTC	CSVERRYGYTF
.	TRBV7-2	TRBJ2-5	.	TGTGCCAGCAGCTTACTGGCCGCACAGGAGACCCAGTACTTC	CASSLLAAQETQYF
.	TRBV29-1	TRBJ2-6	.	TGCAGCGCACATGACGTAATCTCTGGGGCCAACGTCCTGACTTTC	CSAHDVISGANVLTF
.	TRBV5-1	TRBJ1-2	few	TGCGCCAGCAGAGGGGCTAACTATGGCTACACCTTC	CASRGANYGYTF
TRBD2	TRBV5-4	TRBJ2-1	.	TGTGCCAGCAGCTTGGCTAGCGGGGGGACTAATGAGCAGTTCTTC	CASSLASGGTNEQFF
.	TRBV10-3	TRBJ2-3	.	TGTGCCATCAGTGAGTCTAGGGATACGCAGTATTTT	CAISESRDTQYF
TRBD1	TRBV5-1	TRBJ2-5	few	TGCGCCAGCAGCTCGGGACAGGCGAAAGAGACCCAGTACTTC	CASSSGQAKETQYF
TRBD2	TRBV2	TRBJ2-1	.	TGTGCCAGCAGTCAGCTAGCGGTTGGGGACAATGAGCAGTTCTTC	CASSQLAVGDNEQFF